The 21 T cell receptor beta chains given below trace back to one sample, sequenced in a study of shared clonotypes between healthy human individuals. Naive CD8 cells comprised CD45RO-negative, CCR7-positively selected cells, excluding terminally differentiated effector memory CD45RA+ cells. The table came from immunoSEQ multiplex PCR; TCRdb's copy has only in-frame clones and leaves some out. The sample shows about 750,000 clones, nearly 95% of them seen only once. Source material: naive CD8+ T cells sorted from blood. Receptors were obtained from a man aged 30 to 45 in good health.

The genes are TRBV27 and TRBJ2-7; perhaps TRBD1 as D (6 bases). V was clipped by 1 base and J by 6 bases, with 10 bases between them. CDR3 length equals 13 residues. CDR1 MNHEY and CDR2 SMNVEV come from the germline V gene (reference sequence). CDR3 DNA: TGTGCCAGCAGTTTATGGGGGACATCCGAGCAGTACTTC. Its protein product is CASSLWGTSEQYF.

This clone came up a few times. V gene TRBV4-1 combines with J gene TRBJ1-5; 12 nucleotides align to TRBD1. Trimming cost V 1 base and J 0 bases; bases outside gene matches: 10. The CDR3 has 20 residues. The germline V gene has CDR1 MGHRA and CDR2 YSYEKL. In DNA form, the CDR3 reads TGCGCCAGCAGCCAAGGGGAGTGGGGACAGGGGGCTAATAGCAATCAGCCCCAGCATTTT. Translated, it gives CASSQGEWGQGANSNQPQHF.

This chain links TRBV6-1 with TRBJ1-5; TRBD1 might be the D (5 bases). Germline V gene lookup returns CDR1 MNHNS and CDR2 SASEGT. The CDR3 loop spans 15 amino acids. Trimming took 2 bases from V and 1 from J, leaving 9 bases between them. The CDR3 DNA reads as TGTGCCAGCAGTGAACGCAGGGCAAGCAATCAGCCCCAGCATTTT. Its protein product is CASSERRASNQPQHF.

The chain is built from TRBV7-2 and TRBJ2-7, with D possibly being TRBD2 (5 bases). Looked up from germline, CDR1 is SGHTA and CDR2 is FQGNSA. V dropped 1 base and J dropped 1 base, with 11 bases sitting between them. The CDR3 extends over 15 amino acids. The CDR3 coding sequence is TGTGCCAGCAGCTTAGACCGGGAAGCTTCCTACGAGCAGTACTTC. The encoded protein is CASSLDREASYEQYF.

This clone was seen only a few times. The chain uses TRBV7-9 and TRBJ2-7, with 8 bases that match TRBD2. This CDR3 is 15 amino acids long. The V gene end was trimmed by 5 bases and the J gene end by 0 bases; junction bases not matched to a gene: 6. Looked up from germline, CDR1 is SEHNR and CDR2 is FQNEAQ (reference sequence). CDR3 sequence (DNA): TGTGCCAGCAGCCCCCGGGGGGGTCTCTCCTACGAGCAGTACTTC. Translated, it gives CASSPRGGLSYEQYF.

This clone has a single count. This chain connects TRBV28 to TRBJ1-2, with D tentatively TRBD1 (6 bases). The CDR3 loop spans 14 amino acids. CDR1 and CDR2 from the germline V gene are MDHEN and SYDVKM. The V end lost 7 bases, the J end lost 4 bases, and 16 bases lay between the germline ends. The CDR3 region is CASNPLGGLYGYTF. Written as DNA, the CDR3 is TGTGCCAGCAACCCCCTCGGGGGCCTCTATGGCTACACCTTC.

The CDR3 loop reads CASSYGQGVTDTQYF. The CDR3 DNA reads TGTGCCAGCAGTTACGGGCAGGGGGTTACAGATACGCAGTATTTT. The chain joins TRBV6-5 to TRBJ2-3, with TRBD1 matching over 7 bases. Germline values: CDR1 MNHEY, CDR2 SVGAGI. J was trimmed by 3 bases and V by 2 bases; bases with no gene match: 5. The CDR3 has 15 amino acids.

This chain links TRBV7-8 with TRBJ2-7; 9 bases match TRBD1. Germline loops: CDR1 SGHVS, CDR2 FQNEAQ. There are 15 residues in the CDR3. With V trimmed by 5 bases and J by 4 bases, 9 bases remained unmatched. In DNA, the CDR3 is TGTGCCAGCAGCGGGGACAGGGTGGACTCTTACGAGCAGTACTTC. As protein: CASSGDRVDSYEQYF.

This clone appeared a single time. Other DNA sequences in the same sample also yield this CDR3. The V call is TRBV9, the J call TRBJ2-1; tentatively, D is TRBD2 (5 bases). Germline-derived CDR1 and CDR2 are SGDLS and YYNGEE. This CDR3 comprises 10 residues. Between the trimmed V and J ends, which lost 8 bases and 7 bases, there was a span of 7 bases. The CDR3 nucleotides are TGTGCCAGTTCGGGGAATGAGCAGTTCTTC. Residues: CASSGNEQFF. The full variable domain, in which reference TRBV9 and TRBJ2-1 provide the parts outside the CDR3, is DSGVTQTPKHLITATGQRVTLRCSPRSGDLSVYWYQQSLDQGLQFLIQYYNGEERAKGNILERFSAQQFPDLHSELNLSSLELGDSALYFCASSGNEQFFGPGTRLTVL.

The rearrangement uses TRBV27 and TRBJ2-3; D possibly matches TRBD1 or TRBD2 (6 bases each). V gave up 4 bases and J gave up 6 bases, with 23 bases separating them. The CDR3 sequence is 17 residues long. CDR1 MNHEY and CDR2 SMNVEV come from the germline V gene (reference sequence). The CDR3 nucleotides read TGTGCCAGCAGTTCCCCGGGGGACATTAGAGGAACGGATACGCAGTATTTT. Encoded protein: CASSSPGDIRGTDTQYF.

This chain uses TRBV11-2 with TRBJ2-7, with 8 bases matching TRBD1. After removal of 5 bases from V and 3 bases from J, the junction contained 9 bases not matched to a gene. The length of the CDR3 is 15 residues. The germline V gene encodes CDR1 SGHAT and CDR2 FQNNGV. The CDR3 DNA reads as TGTGCCAGCAGCATATCAACCAGGGGGCACTACGAGCAGTACTTC. Its protein is CASSISTRGHYEQYF.

This chain links TRBV30 with TRBJ2-1; D is ambiguous. Per the germline V gene, CDR1 is GTSNPN and CDR2 is SVGIG (reference sequence). The CDR3 has 11 residues. The V end lost 2 bases, the J end lost 10 bases, and 9 bases lay between the germline ends. CDR3: CAWSRAGEQFF. The CDR3 bases are TGTGCCTGGAGTCGAGCAGGCGAGCAGTTCTTC.

The V and J genes are TRBV2 and TRBJ2-7; D is perhaps TRBD1 or TRBD2 (5 bases each). V was cut by 7 bases and J by 3 bases, with 13 bases left in between. The CDR3 extends over 13 amino acids. Germline V gene data show CDR1 as SNHLY and CDR2 as FYNNEI. CDR3 nucleotides: TGTGCCAGCATGCGAAGAGGGGTCTACGAGCAGTACTTC. Translation gives CASMRRGVYEQYF.

The V and J genes are TRBV19 and TRBJ1-5, with TRBD1 matching 10 bases. The germline V gene has CDR1 LNHDA and CDR2 SQIVND (reference sequence). V dropped 1 base and J dropped 9; count of bases not matched to a gene: 12. The CDR3 sequence is 17 residues long. The CDR3 reads CASSIVGAGTGVLPQHF. DNA for the CDR3: TGTGCCAGTAGTATAGTAGGTGCCGGGACAGGGGTTCTGCCCCAGCATTTT.

The chain links TRBV12-2 to TRBJ2-7; TRBD1 is taken as the D call from the table, unchecked against the DNA. TRBV12-2 is listed as a pseudogene. The CDR3 has 14 amino acids. The CDR3 nucleotides read TGTGCAAGTCGCTTAGTACAGGGGGCCTACGAGCAGTACTTC. This codes for CASRLVQGAYEQYF.

This clone appeared a single time. This chain links TRBV28 with TRBJ2-1, with 12 bases fitting TRBD2. CDR1 is MDHEN, CDR2 SYDVKM, per germline. CDR3 length: 17 amino acids. Losses at the gene ends were 5 bases for V and 6 bases for J; bases not matched to a gene: 11. The CDR3 protein is CASSKDRWTSGVNEQFF. CDR3 nucleotides: TGTGCCAGCAGTAAGGACCGGTGGACTAGCGGGGTCAATGAGCAGTTCTTC.

The chain is built from TRBV15 and TRBJ2-1; D assignment may be TRBD1 or TRBD2 (5 bases each). The CDR3 length is 17 residues. CDR1 and CDR2 (germline): LNHNV, YYDKDF (reference sequence). V was cut by 0 bases and J by 5 bases, with 17 bases left in between. This CDR3 reads CATSRDLRGAANNEQFF. CDR3 sequence (DNA): TGTGCCACCAGCAGAGACCTGAGAGGGGCGGCTAACAATGAGCAGTTCTTC.

The chain has TRBV11-2 and TRBJ2-1; TRBD1 matches at 8 bases. CDR1 SGHAT and CDR2 FQNNGV come from the germline V gene. This CDR3 is 14 amino acids long. The junction had 7 bases not matched to a gene; V was cut back by 5 bases and J by 7 bases. This CDR3 reads CASSLWTGQNEQFF. DNA of the CDR3: TGTGCCAGCAGCCTATGGACAGGGCAGAATGAGCAGTTCTTC.

This chain joins TRBV7-9 and TRBJ2-7, with a possible D match to TRBD1 (7 bases). The CDR3 extends over 15 amino acids. Germline loops: CDR1 SEHNR, CDR2 FQNEAQ (reference sequence). Trimming removed 5 bases from V and 6 bases from J, with 20 bases in between. CDR3 sequence reads: CASSRRDSEFSEQYF. CDR3 DNA: TGTGCCAGCAGCCGGCGGGACAGCGAATTCAGCGAGCAGTACTTC.

The chain is built from TRBV7-9 and TRBJ2-7; 9 bases map to TRBD2. CDR3 length: 16 residues. The V and J ends lost 0 bases and 2 bases, in that order; junction bases with no gene match: 5. CDR1 and CDR2 from the germline V gene are SEHNR and FQNEAQ (reference sequence). CDR3 nucleotides: TGTGCCAGCAGCTTAGCGTCTAGCGGGATACCCTACGAGCAGTACTTC. This sequence encodes CASSLASSGIPYEQYF.

The chain combines TRBV6-1 with TRBJ2-3, with 10 bases that match TRBD2. Germline V CDR1 and CDR2: MNHNS, SASEGT. The V gene end was trimmed by 10 bases and the J gene end by 3 bases; junction bases not matched to a gene: 4. The CDR3 contains 13 residues. The CDR3 DNA sequence: TGTGCCACCGGGACTAGCGAGACAGATACGCAGTATTTT. Translated: CATGTSETDTQYF.